Sequencing of this T cell receptor (beta chain) was carried out in a study of beta chain features in type 1 diabetes. Study findings and constraints: Moderately but significantly shorter TCRB CDR3s were found in Type 1 diabetes patients in all four CD4+ subsets.

The CDR3 covers 12 residues. V was shortened by 5 bases and J by 7 bases, with 12 bases between the two germline ends. The germline V gene encodes CDR1 SNHLY and CDR2 FYNNEI. Expressed TCRB transcripts were sequenced because the entire RNA isolate underwent reverse transcription. Profiled with immunoSEQ multiplex PCR; TCRdb holds only in-frame clones, not every one. The sample has about 650,000 clones; around 12% are singletons. About this clone: Its antigen remains unidentified.

The specimen sequenced was naive CD4+ T cells from blood. The rearrangement uses TRBV2 and TRBJ2-7; a possible D gene is TRBD2 (5 bases). This clonotype originated in a man aged 25 to 40 with type 1 diabetes. The CDR3: CASSRLGDEQYF. The DNA of the CDR3 is TGTGCCAGCAGTCGCCTGGGAGATGAGCAGTACTTC.